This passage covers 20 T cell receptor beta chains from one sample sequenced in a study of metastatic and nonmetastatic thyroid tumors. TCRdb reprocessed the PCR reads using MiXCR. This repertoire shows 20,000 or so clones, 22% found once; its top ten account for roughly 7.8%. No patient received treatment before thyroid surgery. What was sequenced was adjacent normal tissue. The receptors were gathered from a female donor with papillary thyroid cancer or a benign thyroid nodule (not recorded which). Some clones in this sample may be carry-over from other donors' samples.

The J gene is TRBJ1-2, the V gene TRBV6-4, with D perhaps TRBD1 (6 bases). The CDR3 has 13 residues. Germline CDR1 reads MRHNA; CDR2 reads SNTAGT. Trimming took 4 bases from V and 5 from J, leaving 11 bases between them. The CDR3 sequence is CASSGSGAYGYTF. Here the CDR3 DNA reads TGTGCCAGCAGTGGTTCGGGGGCTTATGGCTACACCTTC.

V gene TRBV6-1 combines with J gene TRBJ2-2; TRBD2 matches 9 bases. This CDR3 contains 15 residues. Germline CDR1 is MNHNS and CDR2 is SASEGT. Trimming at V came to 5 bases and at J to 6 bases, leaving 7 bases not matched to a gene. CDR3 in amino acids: CASSRLADNSGELFF. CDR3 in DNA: TGTGCCAGCAGTCGACTAGCGGATAACTCCGGGGAGCTGTTTTTT.

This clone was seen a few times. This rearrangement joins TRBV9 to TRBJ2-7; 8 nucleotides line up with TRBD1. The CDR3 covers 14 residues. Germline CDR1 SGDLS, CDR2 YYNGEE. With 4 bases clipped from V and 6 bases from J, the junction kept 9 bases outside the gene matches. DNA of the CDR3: TGTGCCAGCAGCCCTCCGGACAGGGTGTTCGAGCAGTACTTC. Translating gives CASSPPDRVFEQYF. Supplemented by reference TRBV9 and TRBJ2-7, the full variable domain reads DSGVTQTPKHLITATGQRVTLRCSPRSGDLSVYWYQQSLDQGLQFLIQYYNGEERAKGNILERFSAQQFPDLHSELNLSSLELGDSALYFCASSPPDRVFEQYFGPGTRLTVT.

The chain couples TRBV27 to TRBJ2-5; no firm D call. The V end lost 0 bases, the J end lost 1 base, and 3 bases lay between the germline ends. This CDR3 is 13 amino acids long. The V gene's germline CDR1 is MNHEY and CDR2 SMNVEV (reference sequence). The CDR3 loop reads CASSLSSQETQYF. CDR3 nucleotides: TGTGCCAGCAGTTTATCATCCCAAGAGACCCAGTACTTC.

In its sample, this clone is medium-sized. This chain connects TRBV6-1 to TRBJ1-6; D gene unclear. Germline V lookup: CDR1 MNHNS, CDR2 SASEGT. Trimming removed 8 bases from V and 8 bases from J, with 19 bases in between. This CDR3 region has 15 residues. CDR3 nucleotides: TGTGCCAGCGGCCCTGAGAGGGCTTGGTATTCACCCCTCCACTTT. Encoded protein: CASGPERAWYSPLHF.

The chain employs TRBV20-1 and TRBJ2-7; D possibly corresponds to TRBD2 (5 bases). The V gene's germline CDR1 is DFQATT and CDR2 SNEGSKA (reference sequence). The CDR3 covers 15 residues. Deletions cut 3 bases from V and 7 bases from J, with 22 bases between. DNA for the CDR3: TGCAGTGCTAGCCCTCCGGGGTACATTTGCTCAGAGCAGTACTTC. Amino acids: CSASPPGYICSEQYF.

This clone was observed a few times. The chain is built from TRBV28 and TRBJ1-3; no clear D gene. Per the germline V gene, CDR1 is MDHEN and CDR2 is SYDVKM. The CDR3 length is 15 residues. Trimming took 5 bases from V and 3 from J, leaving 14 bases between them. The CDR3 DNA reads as TGTGCCAGCAGTCTCGGGGAGGGCGGTGGAAACACCATATATTTT. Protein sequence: CASSLGEGGGNTIYF.

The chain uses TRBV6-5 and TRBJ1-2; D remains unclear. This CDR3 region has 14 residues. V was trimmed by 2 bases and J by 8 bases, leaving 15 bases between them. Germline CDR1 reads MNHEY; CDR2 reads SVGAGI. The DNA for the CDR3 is TGTGCCAGCAGTTACAGGTCTGGGATAGGGGGCTACACCTTC. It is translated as CASSYRSGIGGYTF.

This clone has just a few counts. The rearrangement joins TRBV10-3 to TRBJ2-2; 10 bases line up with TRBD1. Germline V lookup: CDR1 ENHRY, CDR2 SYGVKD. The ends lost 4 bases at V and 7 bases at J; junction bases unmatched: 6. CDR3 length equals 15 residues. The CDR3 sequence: CAISVAGTGDGELFF. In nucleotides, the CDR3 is TGTGCCATCAGTGTAGCCGGGACAGGGGACGGGGAGCTGTTTTTT.

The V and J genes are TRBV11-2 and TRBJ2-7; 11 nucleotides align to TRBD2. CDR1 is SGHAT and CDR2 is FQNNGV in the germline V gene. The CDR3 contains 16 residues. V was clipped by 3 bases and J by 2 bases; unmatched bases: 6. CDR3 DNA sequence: TGTGCCAGCAGCTTTTACCAGACTAGCGGGACCTACGAGCAGTACTTC. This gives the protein CASSFYQTSGTYEQYF. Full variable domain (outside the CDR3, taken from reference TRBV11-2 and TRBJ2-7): EAGVAQSPRYKIIEKRQSVAFWCNPISGHATLYWYQQILGQGPKLLIQFQNNGVVDDSQLPKDRFSAERLKGVDSTLKIQPAKLEDSAVYLCASSFYQTSGTYEQYFGPGTRLTVT.

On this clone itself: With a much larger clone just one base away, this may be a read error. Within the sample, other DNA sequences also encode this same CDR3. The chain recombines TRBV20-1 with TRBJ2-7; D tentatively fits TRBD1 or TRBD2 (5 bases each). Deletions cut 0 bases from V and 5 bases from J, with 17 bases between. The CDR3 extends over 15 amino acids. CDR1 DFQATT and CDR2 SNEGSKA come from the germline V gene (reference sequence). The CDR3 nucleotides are TGCAGTGCTAGAGATGGGGCGGGTGTTAGGGACGAGCAGTACTTC. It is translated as CSARDGAGVRDEQYF.

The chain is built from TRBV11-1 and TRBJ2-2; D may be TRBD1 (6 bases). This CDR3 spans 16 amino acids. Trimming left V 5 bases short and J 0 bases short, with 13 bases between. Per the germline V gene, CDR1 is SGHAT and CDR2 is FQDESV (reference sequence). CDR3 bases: TGTGCCAGCAGCCCCGGACAGTTAACGAACACCGGGGAGCTGTTTTTT. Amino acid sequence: CASSPGQLTNTGELFF.

The CDR3 coding sequence is TGTGCCAGCAGCCAGGGGTCCGGCCACAATGAGCAGTTCTTC. Protein: CASSQGSGHNEQFF. The chain recombines TRBV7-2 with TRBJ2-1; D may be TRBD1 (6 bases). V lost 5 bases and J 5 bases, leaving 13 bases between the germline ends. Germline V gene lookup returns CDR1 SGHTA and CDR2 FQGNSA. This CDR3 has 14 residues. The full variable domain, in which reference TRBV7-2 and TRBJ2-1 provide the parts outside the CDR3, is GAGVSQSPSNKVTEKGKDVELRCDPISGHTALYWYRQSLGQGLEFLIYFQGNSAPDKSGLPSDRFSAERTGGSVSTLTIQRTQQEDSAVYLCASSQGSGHNEQFFGPGTRLTVL.

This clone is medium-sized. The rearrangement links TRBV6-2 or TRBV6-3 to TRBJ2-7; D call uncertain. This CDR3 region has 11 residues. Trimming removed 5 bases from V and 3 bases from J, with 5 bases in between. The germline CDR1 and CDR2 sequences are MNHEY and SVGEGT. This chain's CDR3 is CASSNVYEQYF. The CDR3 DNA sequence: TGTGCCAGCAGTAACGTCTACGAGCAGTACTTC.

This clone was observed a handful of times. In DNA, the CDR3 is TGTGCCAGCAGGGAATTCAGGGGGGCTAATTCACCCCTCCACTTT. Amino acid sequence: CASREFRGANSPLHF. The genes are TRBV2 and TRBJ1-6, with 7 bases identical to TRBD1. This CDR3 is 15 amino acids long. CDR1 and CDR2 (germline): SNHLY, FYNNEI. The V segment lost 6 bases and the J segment 6 bases; nucleotides outside the gene matches: 8.

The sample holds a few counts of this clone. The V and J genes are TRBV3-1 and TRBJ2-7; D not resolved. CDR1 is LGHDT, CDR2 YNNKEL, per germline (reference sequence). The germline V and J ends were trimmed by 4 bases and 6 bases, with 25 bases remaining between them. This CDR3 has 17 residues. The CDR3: CASSPIGITSSVGEQYF. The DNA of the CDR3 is TGTGCCAGCAGCCCCATAGGGATTACCAGCAGCGTGGGCGAGCAGTACTTC.

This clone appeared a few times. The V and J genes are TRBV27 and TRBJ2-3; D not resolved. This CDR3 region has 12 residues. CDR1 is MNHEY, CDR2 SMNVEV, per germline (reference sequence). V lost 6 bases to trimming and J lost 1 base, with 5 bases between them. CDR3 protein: CASSQGTDTQYF. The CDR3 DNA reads TGTGCCAGCAGCCAAGGCACAGATACGCAGTATTTT.

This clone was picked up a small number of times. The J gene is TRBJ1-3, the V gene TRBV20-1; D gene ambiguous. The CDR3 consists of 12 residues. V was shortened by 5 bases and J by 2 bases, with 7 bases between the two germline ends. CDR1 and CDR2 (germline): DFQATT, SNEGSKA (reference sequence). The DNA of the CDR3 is TGCAGTGCTTCGCTACCTGGAAACACCATATATTTT. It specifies CSASLPGNTIYF.

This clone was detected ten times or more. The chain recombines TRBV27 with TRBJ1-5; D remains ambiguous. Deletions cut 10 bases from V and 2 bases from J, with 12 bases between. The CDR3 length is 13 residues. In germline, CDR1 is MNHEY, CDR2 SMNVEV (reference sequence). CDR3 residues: CATRGFGNQPQHF. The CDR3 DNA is TGTGCCACCAGAGGGTTCGGCAATCAGCCCCAGCATTTT.

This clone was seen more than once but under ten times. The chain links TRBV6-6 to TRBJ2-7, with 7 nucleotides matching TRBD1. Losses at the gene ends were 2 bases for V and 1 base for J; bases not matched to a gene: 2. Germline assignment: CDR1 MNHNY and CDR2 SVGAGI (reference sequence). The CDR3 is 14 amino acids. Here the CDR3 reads CASSYGDSSYEQYF. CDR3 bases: TGTGCCAGCAGTTACGGGGACAGTTCCTACGAGCAGTACTTC.